This note documents a single TCR beta chain sequence. What it binds is unknown. The V gene lost 3 bases and the J gene lost 2 bases, with 14 bases spanning the gap. Germline CDR1 is SGHRS and CDR2 is YFSETQ. The length of the CDR3 is 16 residues. A second PCR, run for about 6 to 11 cycles, used a sample-barcoded 5' primer plus a J-beta primer mix. Each of the cDNA molecules was tagged by a template-switch adaptor with 12 random nucleotides. TCRdb processed the 5' RACE reads anew with MiXCR; each CDR3 protein has one entry. The sample consists of roughly 1,500,000 distinct CDR3 sequences, 42% of them appearing once. These data originate in a study of blood T cells in healthy people across ages. General study findings and limits: Diversity of TCR beta correlated strongly with naive T cell percentage. A greater number of naive CD4+ cells and higher diversity distinguished long-lived donors from aged donors.

Sequenced input: blood. The chain uses TRBV5-1 and TRBJ1-4, with D possibly TRBD1 on 6 matching bases. The TCR sequence derives from a young woman in good health. CDR3 protein: CASSSNGGATNEKLFF. CDR3 bases: TGCGCCAGCAGCTCCAATGGGGGGGCTACTAATGAAAAACTGTTTTTT. Drawing the rest from reference TRBV5-1 and TRBJ1-4, the complete variable domain is KAGVTQTPRYLIKTRGQQVTLSCSPISGHRSVSWYQQTPGQGLQFLFEYFSETQRNKGNFPGRFSGRQFSNSRSEMNVSTLELGDSALYLCASSSNGGATNEKLFFGSGTQLSVL.